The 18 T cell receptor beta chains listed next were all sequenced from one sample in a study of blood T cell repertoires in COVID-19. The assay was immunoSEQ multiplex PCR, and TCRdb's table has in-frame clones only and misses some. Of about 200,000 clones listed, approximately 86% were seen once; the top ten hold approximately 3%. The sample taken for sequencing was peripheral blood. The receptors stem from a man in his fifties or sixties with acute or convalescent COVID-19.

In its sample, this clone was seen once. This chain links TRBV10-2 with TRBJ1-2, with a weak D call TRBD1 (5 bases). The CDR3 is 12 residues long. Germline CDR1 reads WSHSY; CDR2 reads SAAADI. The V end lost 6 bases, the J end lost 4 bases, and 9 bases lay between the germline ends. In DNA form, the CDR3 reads TGCGCCAGCAGGGGGGAGGGCTATGGCTACACCTTC. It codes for CASRGEGYGYTF.

The CDR3 sequence: CASSFLTSVNTEAFF. The DNA of the CDR3 is TGTGCCAGCAGTTTTTTGACGAGCGTGAACACTGAAGCTTTCTTT. The V gene is TRBV27, the J gene TRBJ1-1; D remains unclear. Germline CDR1 and CDR2: MNHEY and SMNVEV (reference sequence). The CDR3 is 15 residues long. Trimming cost V 3 bases and J 0 bases, with 11 bases left between them.

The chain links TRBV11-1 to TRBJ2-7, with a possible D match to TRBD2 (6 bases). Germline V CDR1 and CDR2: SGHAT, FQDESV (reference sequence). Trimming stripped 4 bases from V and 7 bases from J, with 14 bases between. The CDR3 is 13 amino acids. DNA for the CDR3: TGTGCCAGCAGCTGGACCCGGGGGAGAGAGCAGTACTTC. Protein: CASSWTRGREQYF.

The CDR3 DNA reads TGTGCCAGCAGTTTAAGGACAGCTAGCACAGATACGCAGTATTTT. Translation gives CASSLRTASTDTQYF. The rearrangement uses TRBV28 and TRBJ2-3; TRBD1 is a possible D gene (6 bases). CDR3 length: 15 residues. Trimming left V 2 bases short and J 0 bases short, with 9 bases between. Per germline, CDR1 MDHEN and CDR2 SYDVKM.

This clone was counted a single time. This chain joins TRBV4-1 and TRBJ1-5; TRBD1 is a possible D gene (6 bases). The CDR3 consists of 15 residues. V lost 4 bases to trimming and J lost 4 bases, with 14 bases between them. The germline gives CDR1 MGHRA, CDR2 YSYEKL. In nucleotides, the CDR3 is TGCGCCAGCAGCCGCCCCGGGACACCTAATCAGCCCCAGCATTTT. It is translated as CASSRPGTPNQPQHF.

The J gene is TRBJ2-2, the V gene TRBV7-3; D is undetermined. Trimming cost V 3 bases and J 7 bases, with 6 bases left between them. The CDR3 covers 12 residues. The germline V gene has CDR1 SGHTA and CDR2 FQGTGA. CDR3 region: CASSFYLGELFF. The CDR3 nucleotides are TGTGCCAGCAGCTTTTATCTCGGGGAGCTGTTTTTT.

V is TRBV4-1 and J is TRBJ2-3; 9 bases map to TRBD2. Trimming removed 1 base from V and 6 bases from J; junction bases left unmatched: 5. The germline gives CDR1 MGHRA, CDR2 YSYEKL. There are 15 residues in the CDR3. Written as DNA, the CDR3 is TGCGCCAGCAGCCAAGGAGCGGGGGGCCGGGATACGCAGTATTTT. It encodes CASSQGAGGRDTQYF.

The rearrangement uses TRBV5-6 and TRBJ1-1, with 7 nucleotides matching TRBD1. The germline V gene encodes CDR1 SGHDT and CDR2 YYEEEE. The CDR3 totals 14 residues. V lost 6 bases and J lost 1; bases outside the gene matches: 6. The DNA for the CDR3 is TGTGCCAGCACCCTGACAGGGAGGAACACTGAAGCTTTCTTT. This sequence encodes CASTLTGRNTEAFF.

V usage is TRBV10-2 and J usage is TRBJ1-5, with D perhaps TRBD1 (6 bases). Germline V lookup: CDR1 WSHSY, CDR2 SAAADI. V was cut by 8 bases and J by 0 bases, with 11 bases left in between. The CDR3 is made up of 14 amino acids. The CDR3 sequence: CASGQTSSNQPQHF. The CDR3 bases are TGCGCCAGCGGACAGACCAGTAGCAATCAGCCCCAGCATTTT.

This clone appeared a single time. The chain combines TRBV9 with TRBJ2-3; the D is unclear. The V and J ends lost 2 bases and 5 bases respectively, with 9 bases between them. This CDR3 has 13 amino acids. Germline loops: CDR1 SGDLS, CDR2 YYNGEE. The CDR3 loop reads CASSVGAGDTQYF. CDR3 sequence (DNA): TGTGCCAGCAGCGTTGGAGCCGGAGATACGCAGTATTTT. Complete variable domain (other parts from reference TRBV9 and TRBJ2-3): DSGVTQTPKHLITATGQRVTLRCSPRSGDLSVYWYQQSLDQGLQFLIQYYNGEERAKGNILERFSAQQFPDLHSELNLSSLELGDSALYFCASSVGAGDTQYFGPGTRLTVL.

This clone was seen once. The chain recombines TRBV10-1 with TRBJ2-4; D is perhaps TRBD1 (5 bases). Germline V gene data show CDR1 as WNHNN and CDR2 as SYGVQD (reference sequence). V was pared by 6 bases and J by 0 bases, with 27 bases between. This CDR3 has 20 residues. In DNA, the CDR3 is TGCGCCAGCAGCCGAAGGGGCCGACAGTCCCGCTCCCTAGCCAAAAACATTCAGTACTTC. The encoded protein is CASSRRGRQSRSLAKNIQYF.

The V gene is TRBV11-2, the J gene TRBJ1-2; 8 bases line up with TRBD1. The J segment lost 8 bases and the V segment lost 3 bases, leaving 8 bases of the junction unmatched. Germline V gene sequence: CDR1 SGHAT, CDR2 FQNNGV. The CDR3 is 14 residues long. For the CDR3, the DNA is TGTGCCAGCAGCTTTGGGCAGGGGGCGCGCGGCTACACCTTC. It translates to CASSFGQGARGYTF.

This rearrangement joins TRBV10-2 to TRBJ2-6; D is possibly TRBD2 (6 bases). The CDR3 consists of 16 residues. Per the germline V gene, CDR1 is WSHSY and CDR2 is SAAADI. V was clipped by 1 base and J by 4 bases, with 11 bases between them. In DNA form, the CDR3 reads TGCGCCAGCAGTGAGTGGGGGGTCTCGGGGGCCAACGTCCTGACTTTC. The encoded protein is CASSEWGVSGANVLTF.

The CDR3 DNA reads TGTGCCAGCAGCGTAGTAACAGGGGCGAACTATGGCTACACCTTC. Residues: CASSVVTGANYGYTF. The V call is TRBV9, the J call TRBJ1-2; 7 positions match TRBD1. The V segment lost 0 bases and the J segment 2 bases; nucleotides outside the gene matches: 4. Germline V gives CDR1 SGDLS, CDR2 YYNGEE. The CDR3 totals 15 residues.

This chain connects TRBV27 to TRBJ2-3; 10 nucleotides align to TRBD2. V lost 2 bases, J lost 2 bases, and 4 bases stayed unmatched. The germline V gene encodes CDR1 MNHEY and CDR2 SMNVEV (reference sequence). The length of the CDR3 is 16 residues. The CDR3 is CASSLASGGATDTQYF. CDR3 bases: TGTGCCAGCAGTTTAGCGAGCGGGGGGGCCACAGATACGCAGTATTTT.

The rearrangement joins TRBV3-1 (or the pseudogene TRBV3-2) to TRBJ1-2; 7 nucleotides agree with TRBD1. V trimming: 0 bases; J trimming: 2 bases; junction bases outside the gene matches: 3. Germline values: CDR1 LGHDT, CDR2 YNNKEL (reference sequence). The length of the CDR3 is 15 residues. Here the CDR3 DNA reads TGTGCCAGCAGCCAAGATGACAGGGAGAACTATGGCTACACCTTC. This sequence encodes CASSQDDRENYGYTF.

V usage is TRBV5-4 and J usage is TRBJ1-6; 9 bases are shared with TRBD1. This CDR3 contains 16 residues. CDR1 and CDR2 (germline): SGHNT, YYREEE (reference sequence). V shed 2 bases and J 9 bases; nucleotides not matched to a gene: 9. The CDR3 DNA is TGTGCCAGCAGCTTCTCGGACAGGGGAGAGGGTTCACCCCTCCACTTT. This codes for CASSFSDRGEGSPLHF.

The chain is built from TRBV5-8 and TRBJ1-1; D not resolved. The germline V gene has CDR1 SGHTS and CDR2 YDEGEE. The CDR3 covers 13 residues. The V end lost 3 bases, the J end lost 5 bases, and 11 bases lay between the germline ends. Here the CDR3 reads CASSYGVATEAFF. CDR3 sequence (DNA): TGTGCCAGCAGCTACGGGGTTGCGACTGAAGCTTTCTTT.